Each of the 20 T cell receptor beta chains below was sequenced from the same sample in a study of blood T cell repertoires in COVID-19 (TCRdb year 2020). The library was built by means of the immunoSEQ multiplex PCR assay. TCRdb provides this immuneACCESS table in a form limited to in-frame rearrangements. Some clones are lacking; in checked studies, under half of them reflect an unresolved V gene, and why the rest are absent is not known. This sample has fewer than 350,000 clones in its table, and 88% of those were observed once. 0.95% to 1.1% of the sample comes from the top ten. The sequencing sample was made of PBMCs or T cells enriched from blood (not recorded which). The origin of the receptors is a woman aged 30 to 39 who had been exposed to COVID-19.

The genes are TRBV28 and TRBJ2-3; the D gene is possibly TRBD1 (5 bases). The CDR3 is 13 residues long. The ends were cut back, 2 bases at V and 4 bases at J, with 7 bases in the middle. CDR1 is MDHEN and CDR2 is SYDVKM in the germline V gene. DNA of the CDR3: TGTGCCAGCAGTTTACAGGGATCAGATACGCAGTATTTT. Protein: CASSLQGSDTQYF. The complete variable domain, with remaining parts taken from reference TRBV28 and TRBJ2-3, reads DVKVTQSSRYLVKRTGEKVFLECVQDMDHENMFWYRQDPGLGLRLIYFSYDVKMKEKGDIPEGYSVSREKKERFSLILESASTNQTSMYLCASSLQGSDTQYFGPGTRLTVL.

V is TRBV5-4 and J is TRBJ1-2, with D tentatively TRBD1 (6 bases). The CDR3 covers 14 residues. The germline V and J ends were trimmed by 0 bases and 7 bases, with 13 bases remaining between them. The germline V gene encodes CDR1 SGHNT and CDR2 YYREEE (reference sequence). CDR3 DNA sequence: TGTGCCAGCAGCTTGGGAGGGGGTAAGGGTGGCTACACCTTC. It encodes CASSLGGGKGGYTF.

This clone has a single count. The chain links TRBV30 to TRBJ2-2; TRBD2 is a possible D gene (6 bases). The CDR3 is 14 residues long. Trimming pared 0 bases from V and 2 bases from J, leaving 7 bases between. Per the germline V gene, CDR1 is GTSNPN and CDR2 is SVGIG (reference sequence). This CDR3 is CAWSVGLNTGELFF. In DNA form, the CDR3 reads TGTGCCTGGAGTGTAGGACTAAACACCGGGGAGCTGTTTTTT.

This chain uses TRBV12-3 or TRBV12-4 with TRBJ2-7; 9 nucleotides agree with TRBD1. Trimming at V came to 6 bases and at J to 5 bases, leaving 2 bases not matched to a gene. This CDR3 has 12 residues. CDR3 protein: CASRGTGHEQYF. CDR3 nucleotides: TGTGCCAGCAGGGGGACAGGGCACGAGCAGTACTTC.

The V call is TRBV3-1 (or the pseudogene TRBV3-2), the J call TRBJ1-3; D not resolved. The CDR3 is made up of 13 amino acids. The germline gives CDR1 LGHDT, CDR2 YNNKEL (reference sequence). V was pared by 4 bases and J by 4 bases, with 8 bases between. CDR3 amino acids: CASSPTPGNTIYF. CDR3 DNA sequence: TGTGCCAGCAGCCCAACTCCGGGAAACACCATATATTTT.

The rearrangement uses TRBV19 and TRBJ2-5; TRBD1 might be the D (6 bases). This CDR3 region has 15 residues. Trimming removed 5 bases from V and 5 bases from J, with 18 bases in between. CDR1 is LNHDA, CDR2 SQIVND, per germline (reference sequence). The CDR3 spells CASSGLRGSGETQYF. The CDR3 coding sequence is TGTGCCAGTAGTGGCCTGAGGGGGTCGGGGGAGACCCAGTACTTC.

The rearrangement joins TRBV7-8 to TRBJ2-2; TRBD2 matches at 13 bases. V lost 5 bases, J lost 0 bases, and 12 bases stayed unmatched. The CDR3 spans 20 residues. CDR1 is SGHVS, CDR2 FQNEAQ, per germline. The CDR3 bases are TGTGCCAGCAGCCGACGGACCGCCGGGACTAGCGGGACGAACACCGGGGAGCTGTTTTTT. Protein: CASSRRTAGTSGTNTGELFF.

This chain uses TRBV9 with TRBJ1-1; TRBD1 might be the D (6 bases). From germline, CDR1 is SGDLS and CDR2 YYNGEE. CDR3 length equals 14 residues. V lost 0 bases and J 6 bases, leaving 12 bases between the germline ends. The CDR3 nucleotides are TGTGCCAGCAGCGTAGTCCCAGGGGACGCTGAAGCTTTCTTT. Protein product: CASSVVPGDAEAFF.

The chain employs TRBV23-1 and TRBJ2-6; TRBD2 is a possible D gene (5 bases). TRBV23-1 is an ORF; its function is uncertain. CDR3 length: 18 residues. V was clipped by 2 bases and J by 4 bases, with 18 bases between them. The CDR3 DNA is TGCGCCAGCAGTCAAAGCCACCCAGTCGGGATAGGGGCCAACGTCCTGACTTTC. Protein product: CASSQSHPVGIGANVLTF.

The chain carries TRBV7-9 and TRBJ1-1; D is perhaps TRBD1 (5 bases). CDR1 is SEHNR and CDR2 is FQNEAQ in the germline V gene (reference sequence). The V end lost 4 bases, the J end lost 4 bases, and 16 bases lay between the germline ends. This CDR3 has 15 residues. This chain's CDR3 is CASSYILGQATEAFF. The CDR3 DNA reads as TGTGCCAGCAGCTATATCCTGGGGCAGGCCACTGAAGCTTTCTTT.

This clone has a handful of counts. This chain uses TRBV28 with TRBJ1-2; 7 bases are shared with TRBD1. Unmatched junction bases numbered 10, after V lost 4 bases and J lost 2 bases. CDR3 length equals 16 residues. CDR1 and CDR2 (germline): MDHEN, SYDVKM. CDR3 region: CASSSVQGGGNYGYTF. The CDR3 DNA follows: TGTGCCAGCAGTTCCGTTCAGGGGGGAGGAAACTATGGCTACACCTTC.

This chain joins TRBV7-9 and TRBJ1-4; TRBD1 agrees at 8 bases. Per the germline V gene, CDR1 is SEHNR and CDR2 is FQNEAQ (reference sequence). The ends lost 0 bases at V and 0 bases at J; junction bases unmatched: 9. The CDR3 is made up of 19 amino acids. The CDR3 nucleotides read TGTGCCAGCAGCTTAGCGCTGGGACAGGACCCTTCAACTAATGAAAAACTGTTTTTT. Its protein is CASSLALGQDPSTNEKLFF.

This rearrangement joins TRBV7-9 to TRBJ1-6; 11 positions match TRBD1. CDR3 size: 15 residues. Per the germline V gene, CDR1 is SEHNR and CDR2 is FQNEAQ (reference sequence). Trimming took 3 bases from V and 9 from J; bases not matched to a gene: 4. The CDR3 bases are TGTGCCAGCAGCTTTGGGGGGACAGGGGGTTCACCCCTCCACTTT. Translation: CASSFGGTGGSPLHF.

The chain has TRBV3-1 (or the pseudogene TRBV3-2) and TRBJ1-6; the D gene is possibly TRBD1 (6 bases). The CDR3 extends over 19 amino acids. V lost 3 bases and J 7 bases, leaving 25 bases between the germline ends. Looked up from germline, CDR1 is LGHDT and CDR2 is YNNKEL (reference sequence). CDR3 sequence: CASSHSRRGGAQKNSPLHF. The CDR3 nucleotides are TGTGCCAGCAGCCACTCCCGTAGGGGGGGCGCACAGAAGAATTCACCCCTCCACTTT.

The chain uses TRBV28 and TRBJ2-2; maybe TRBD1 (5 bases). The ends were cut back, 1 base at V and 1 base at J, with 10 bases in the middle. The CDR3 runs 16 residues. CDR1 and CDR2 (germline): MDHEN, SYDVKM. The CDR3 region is CASSLLQEKNTGELFF. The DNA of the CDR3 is TGTGCCAGCAGTTTATTACAGGAAAAGAACACCGGGGAGCTGTTTTTT.

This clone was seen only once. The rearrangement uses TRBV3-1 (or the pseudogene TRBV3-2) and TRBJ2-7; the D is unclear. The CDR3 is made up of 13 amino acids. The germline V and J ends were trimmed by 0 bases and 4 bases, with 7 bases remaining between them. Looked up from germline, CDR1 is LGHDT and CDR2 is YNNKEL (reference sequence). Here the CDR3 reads CASSQDLEYEQYF. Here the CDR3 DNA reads TGTGCCAGCAGCCAAGATTTGGAGTACGAGCAGTACTTC.

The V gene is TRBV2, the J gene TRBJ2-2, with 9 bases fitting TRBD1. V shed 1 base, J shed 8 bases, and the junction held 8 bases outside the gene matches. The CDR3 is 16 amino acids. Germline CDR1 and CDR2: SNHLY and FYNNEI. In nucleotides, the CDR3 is TGTGCCAGCAGTGAAGGGGGGACAGGGCCCGCGGGGGAGCTGTTTTTT. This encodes CASSEGGTGPAGELFF.

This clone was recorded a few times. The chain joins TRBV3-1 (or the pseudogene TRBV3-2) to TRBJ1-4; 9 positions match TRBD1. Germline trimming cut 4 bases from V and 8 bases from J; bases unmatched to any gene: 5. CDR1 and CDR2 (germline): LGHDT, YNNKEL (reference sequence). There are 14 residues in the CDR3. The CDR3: CASSPRQGGEKLFF. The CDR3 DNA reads TGTGCCAGCAGCCCGCGACAGGGGGGAGAAAAACTGTTTTTT.

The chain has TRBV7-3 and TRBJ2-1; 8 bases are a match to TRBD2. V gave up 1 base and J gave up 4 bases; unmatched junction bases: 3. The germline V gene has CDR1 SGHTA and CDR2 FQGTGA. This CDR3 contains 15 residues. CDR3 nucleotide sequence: TGTGCCAGCAGCTTAATACTAGCGGCTTACAATGAGCAGTTCTTC. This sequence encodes CASSLILAAYNEQFF.

The CDR3 here is CASSLGSTGLSYNEQFF. CDR3 bases: TGCGCCAGCAGCTTGGGCTCGACAGGGCTCTCCTACAATGAGCAGTTCTTC. This chain connects TRBV5-1 to TRBJ2-1; 7 bases are shared with TRBD1. Trimming cost V 0 bases and J 0 bases; bases outside gene matches: 6. This CDR3 contains 17 residues. Germline V gene sequence: CDR1 SGHRS, CDR2 YFSETQ.